The 6 T cell receptor beta chains below were found in one sample sequenced in a study of radiotherapy plus CTLA-4 blockade in lung cancer. Using immunoSEQ multiplex PCR, the repertoire was profiled, and TCRdb retains in-frame clones only, with some absent. The sample contains roughly 88,000 clones, under 90% of which appear only once. Material: peripheral blood, obtained from a patient treated with radiotherapy plus ipilimumab. The receptors shown here come from a human donor with non-small cell lung cancer who had stable disease on radiotherapy plus ipilimumab.

This clone was seen more than once but under ten times. V usage is TRBV18 and J usage is TRBJ1-2; a weak D match, TRBD1 (5 bases). Looked up from germline, CDR1 is KGHSH and CDR2 is LQKENI. Trimming left V 3 bases short and J 2 bases short, with 13 bases between. The length of the CDR3 is 15 residues. Here the CDR3 DNA reads TGTGCCAGCTCACCCGACAGTAGTGGAAACTATGGCTACACCTTC. It specifies CASSPDSSGNYGYTF.

The chain has TRBV5-6 and TRBJ2-7, with 8 bases lining up with TRBD1. The CDR3 loop spans 14 amino acids. Germline values: CDR1 SGHDT, CDR2 YYEEEE. The J segment lost 3 bases and the V segment lost 4 bases, leaving 6 bases of the junction unmatched. For the CDR3, the DNA is TGTGCCAGCAGCCGGCGGACAGGGTACTACGAGCAGTACTTC. Amino acid sequence: CASSRRTGYYEQYF.

A word on this clone: An end of the junction does not agree with germline; a read error may underlie this. V is TRBV9 and J is TRBJ1-6; TRBD1 agrees at 8 bases. The germline V gene encodes CDR1 SGDLS and CDR2 YYNGEE. The CDR3 has 16 amino acids. CDR3 protein: CAGSLNPGQVNSPLHF. In DNA form, the CDR3 reads TGTGCCGGCAGCCTTAATCCGGGACAGGTTAATTCACCCCTCCACTTT.

The genes are TRBV19 and TRBJ2-1, with TRBD1 matching over 10 bases. The CDR3 is 17 amino acids. Germline trimming cut 6 bases from V and 0 bases from J; bases unmatched to any gene: 8. Germline CDR1 and CDR2: LNHDA and SQIVND (reference sequence). CDR3 bases: TGTGCCAGTAGATGGGGGACAGGGGTGGGCTCCTACAATGAGCAGTTCTTC. Amino acids: CASRWGTGVGSYNEQFF. Drawing the rest from reference TRBV19 and TRBJ2-1, the complete variable domain is DGGITQSPKYLFRKEGQNVTLSCEQNLNHDAMYWYRQDPGQGLRLIYYSQIVNDFQKGDIAEGYSVSREKKESFPLTVTSAQKNPTAFYLCASRWGTGVGSYNEQFFGPGTRLTVL.

Only a few counts were recorded for this clone. The rearrangement links TRBV5-4 to TRBJ1-4, with 8 bases that match TRBD1. This CDR3 has 15 residues. The V segment lost 3 bases and the J segment 3 bases; nucleotides outside the gene matches: 4. CDR1 and CDR2 (germline): SGHNT, YYREEE (reference sequence). This CDR3 reads CASSWQGAANEKLFF. The CDR3 bases are TGTGCCAGCAGCTGGCAGGGGGCGGCTAATGAAAAACTGTTTTTT.

The rearrangement links TRBV29-1 to TRBJ2-5; D is possibly TRBD1 (5 bases). The CDR3 sequence is 13 residues long. The V and J ends lost 6 bases and 1 base respectively, with 12 bases between them. The germline CDR1 and CDR2 sequences are SQVTM and ANQGSEA. The CDR3 DNA follows: TGCAGCGTCAGTGACAGTGTCCAAGAGACCCAGTACTTC. It encodes CSVSDSVQETQYF.